This TCR beta chain was profiled in a study of OX40 agonist ivuxolimab in advanced cancers. Turning to the study itself: Every 2 weeks, ivuxolimab was infused into the patients intravenously at between 0.01 and 10 mg/kg.

Produced via immunoSEQ multiplex PCR; TCRdb's table is partial and in-frame only. This table holds 62,000 or so clones, around 90% found once. On this clone: What it recognizes is unknown.

The ends were cut back, 7 bases at V and 8 bases at J, with 15 bases in the middle. This CDR3 contains 13 residues. CDR1 and CDR2 from the germline V gene are SNHLY and FYNNEI. Study observations and caveats: In a subset of nonresponders, normalized T-cell clonal expansion was also low.

This TCR was sampled from an adult with an advanced solid tumor such as melanoma, head and neck, liver or kidney cancer. The specimen was CD4+ or CD8+ T cells sorted from blood, collected in a trial of the OX40 agonist ivuxolimab. The chain carries TRBV2 and TRBJ1-3; the D gene is possibly TRBD1 (5 bases). The CDR3 region is CASTGRATDTIYF. Written as DNA, the CDR3 is TGTGCCAGCACCGGCAGGGCCACGGACACCATATATTTT.